This T cell receptor beta chain was identified in a study of T cell responses to AZD1222 COVID-19 vaccine. Worth noting for this clone: Its antigen is not known.

The method was immunoSEQ multiplex PCR; TCRdb's version includes in-frame clones alone and lacks a portion of them. Of some 150,000 clones listed, roughly 92% are singletons. Trimming removed 2 bases from V and 2 bases from J, with 15 bases in between. Germline V CDR1 and CDR2: SEHNR, FQNEAQ (reference sequence). The CDR3 runs to 16 residues. Study results and caveats: Epitopes outside B.1.351 and B.1.1.7 mutated regions reportedly drew nearly half of spike TCRs. It should be noted that donors were predominantly white British and more often female, and clonal diversity was possibly underestimated.

V and J are TRBV7-9 and TRBJ1-2, with a weak D call TRBD1 (6 bases). The sequencing used peripheral blood, collected on day 0 of AZD1222 vaccination. This sequence was found in an adult in good health. CDR3 nucleotides: TGTGCCAGCAGCTTACCGACCGGGACACGCAACTATGGCTACACCTTC. Protein product: CASSLPTGTRNYGYTF.